This passage covers 25 T cell receptor beta chains from one sample sequenced in a study of control samples from healthy donors and cancer patients. Clones were sequenced by immunoSEQ multiplex PCR, and TCRdb holds only the in-frame ones, with some missing. The data hold 170,000 or so clones, with 90% to 95% observed a single time. Source material: blood. These receptors were collected from a woman in her forties in good health.

The V and J genes are TRBV6-1 and TRBJ2-3, with no clear D. V was shortened by 2 bases and J by 1 base, with 16 bases between the two germline ends. The germline V gene encodes CDR1 MNHNS and CDR2 SASEGT. The CDR3 is 17 residues long. As DNA, the CDR3 is TGTGCCAGCAGTGAATCTACCCATACCGCAGGCACAGATACGCAGTATTTT. It encodes CASSESTHTAGTDTQYF.

This clone was observed once. This rearrangement joins TRBV19 to TRBJ2-1; 10 nucleotides match TRBD1. Germline trimming cut 3 bases from V and 5 bases from J; bases unmatched to any gene: 10. This CDR3 spans 17 amino acids. Per the germline V gene, CDR1 is LNHDA and CDR2 is SQIVND (reference sequence). Here the CDR3 reads CASSIPPGQGGNNEQFF. CDR3 in DNA: TGTGCCAGTAGTATCCCCCCTGGACAGGGGGGAAACAATGAGCAGTTCTTC.

DNA of the CDR3: TGTGCCAGCAGCTTGGACAGGGATCCGTTGGAGACCCAGTACTTC. This encodes CASSLDRDPLETQYF. V and J are TRBV5-4 and TRBJ2-5; a possible D gene is TRBD1 (6 bases). Germline V gene lookup returns CDR1 SGHNT and CDR2 YYREEE (reference sequence). V was pared by 0 bases and J by 5 bases, with 14 bases between. This CDR3 has 15 amino acids.

The chain is built from TRBV5-6 and TRBJ1-2; TRBD1 might be the D (5 bases). Trimming removed 2 bases at V and 3 bases at J, with 14 bases between. Germline V CDR1 and CDR2: SGHDT, YYEEEE. The CDR3 extends over 15 amino acids. CDR3 amino acids: CASSFYRQSDYGYTF. The CDR3 DNA sequence: TGTGCCAGCAGCTTTTACAGGCAGTCGGACTATGGCTACACCTTC.

The chain recombines TRBV18 with TRBJ2-3; D possibly matches TRBD1 or TRBD2 (5 bases each). CDR1 and CDR2 from the germline V gene are KGHSH and LQKENI. Deletions cut 6 bases from V and 2 bases from J, with 12 bases between. The CDR3 runs 14 residues. The CDR3 region is CASSRREFTDTQYF. CDR3 DNA: TGTGCCAGCTCGCGCAGGGAGTTCACAGATACGCAGTATTTT.

This sequence joins TRBV29-1 and TRBJ2-4; D may match TRBD1 or TRBD2 (6 bases each). Germline V CDR1 and CDR2: SQVTM, ANQGSEA. CDR3 length: 15 residues. V shed 7 bases and J shed 9 bases, with 25 bases lying between them. CDR3 coding DNA: TGCAGCGCGGAGGGGGTTGGGGACCGGGACGGCATTCAGTACTTC. It specifies CSAEGVGDRDGIQYF.

The chain employs TRBV19 and TRBJ2-3; TRBD1 or TRBD2 may be the D gene (5 bases each). The CDR3 is 13 amino acids. Germline lookup yields CDR1 LNHDA and CDR2 SQIVND (reference sequence). Trimming cost V 7 bases and J 0 bases, with 8 bases left between them. The CDR3 DNA reads TGTGCCAGTAATGGGGGTAGCACAGATACGCAGTATTTT. Amino acids: CASNGGSTDTQYF.

The count of this clone is one. The chain joins TRBV25-1 to TRBJ1-4; D may be TRBD1 (6 bases). The CDR3 is made up of 17 amino acids. Trimming left V 4 bases short and J 5 bases short, with 20 bases between. The germline CDR1 and CDR2 sequences are MGHDK and SYGVNS. The CDR3 loop is CASSVFGSGQGNEKLFF. Written as DNA, the CDR3 is TGTGCCAGCAGTGTCTTTGGCTCGGGGCAGGGGAATGAAAAACTGTTTTTT.

The chain employs TRBV9 and TRBJ2-3; D unresolved. The CDR3 loop spans 16 amino acids. The V and J ends lost 0 bases and 6 bases respectively, with 17 bases between them. CDR1 is SGDLS, CDR2 YYNGEE, per germline. The CDR3 loop reads CASSVVGSRNIDTQYF. CDR3 in DNA: TGTGCCAGCAGCGTAGTTGGCAGCCGGAACATCGATACGCAGTATTTT.

This chain links TRBV5-1 with TRBJ1-1; D gene unclear. Trimming shortened V by 0 bases and J by 6 bases, and 9 bases separated the two germline ends. CDR1 is SGHRS, CDR2 YFSETQ, per germline. The length of the CDR3 is 13 residues. The CDR3 here is CASSLGWSAEAFF. The CDR3 DNA follows: TGCGCCAGCAGCTTGGGGTGGTCGGCTGAAGCTTTCTTT.

J is TRBJ1-1 and V is TRBV9; TRBD1 agrees at 10 bases. The J segment lost 6 bases and the V segment lost 2 bases, leaving 13 bases of the junction unmatched. Germline CDR1 reads SGDLS; CDR2 reads YYNGEE. There are 17 residues in the CDR3. In DNA form, the CDR3 reads TGTGCCAGCAGCGTCGGGACAGGGGCCGGTTTGATCGCTGAAGCTTTCTTT. Protein sequence: CASSVGTGAGLIAEAFF. The full variable domain, rest sourced from reference TRBV9 and TRBJ1-1, is DSGVTQTPKHLITATGQRVTLRCSPRSGDLSVYWYQQSLDQGLQFLIQYYNGEERAKGNILERFSAQQFPDLHSELNLSSLELGDSALYFCASSVGTGAGLIAEAFFGQGTRLTVV.

The rearrangement uses TRBV2 and TRBJ1-2; no clear D. The CDR3 is made up of 13 amino acids. Looked up from germline, CDR1 is SNHLY and CDR2 is FYNNEI. V lost 4 bases and J lost 5, with 11 bases in between. For the CDR3, the DNA is TGTGCCAGCAGTGGTAGTGTACAGTATGGCTACACCTTC. Protein sequence: CASSGSVQYGYTF.

The V call is TRBV4-2, the J call TRBJ1-1; TRBD1 is a possible D gene (6 bases). V was trimmed by 0 bases and J by 1 base, leaving 9 bases between them. Germline V CDR1 and CDR2: LGHNA, YNFKEQ. The CDR3 is 15 amino acids. CDR3 sequence reads: CASSQDGGANTEAFF. For the CDR3, the DNA is TGTGCCAGCAGCCAAGATGGGGGGGCGAACACTGAAGCTTTCTTT.

The gene calls are TRBV25-1 and TRBJ2-7; D not resolved. Germline CDR1 MGHDK, CDR2 SYGVNS. This CDR3 contains 12 residues. The ends were cut back, 4 bases at V and 3 bases at J, with 7 bases in the middle. The CDR3 nucleotides are TGTGCCAGCAGTGCCCGATACTACGAGCAGTACTTC. Its translation: CASSARYYEQYF.

The CDR3: CASSQYERDRGYREQYF. The CDR3 bases are TGTGCCAGCAGCCAATATGAGCGGGACAGGGGGTATAGGGAGCAGTACTTC. The rearrangement joins TRBV4-2 to TRBJ2-7, with TRBD1 matching 11 bases. Germline lookup yields CDR1 LGHNA and CDR2 YNFKEQ. The CDR3 is 17 residues long. With V trimmed by 2 bases and J by 7 bases, 13 bases remained unmatched.

The chain recombines TRBV6-5 with TRBJ1-1; D is ambiguous. V was pared by 6 bases and J by 3 bases, with 17 bases between. Germline values: CDR1 MNHEY, CDR2 SVGAGI. The CDR3 length is 15 residues. CDR3 in DNA: TGTGCCAGCAGCGTTAGATCCCAAGCGGACACTGAAGCTTTCTTT. Protein sequence: CASSVRSQADTEAFF.

This chain uses TRBV7-9 with TRBJ1-4; TRBD1 might be the D (6 bases). Germline assignment: CDR1 SEHNR and CDR2 FQNEAQ (reference sequence). The CDR3 sequence is 13 residues long. The germline V and J ends were trimmed by 6 bases and 5 bases, with 10 bases remaining between them. The CDR3 protein is CASRKQGNEKLFF. The CDR3, as DNA: TGTGCCAGCAGGAAGCAGGGGAATGAAAAACTGTTTTTT.

A single count supports this clone. The chain uses TRBV7-6 and TRBJ1-4; D ambiguous. Deletions cut 5 bases from V and 3 bases from J, with 13 bases between. Germline CDR1 SGHVS, CDR2 FNYEAQ. The CDR3 length is 15 residues. In nucleotides, the CDR3 is TGTGCCAGCAGCGCCGCGGGGTCGGCTAATGAAAAACTGTTTTTT. This gives the protein CASSAAGSANEKLFF.

The chain has TRBV10-3 and TRBJ1-1; possibly TRBD1 for D (5 bases). Germline CDR1 and CDR2: ENHRY and SYGVKD. Trimming removed 3 bases from V and 0 bases from J, with 14 bases in between. This CDR3 comprises 16 residues. This CDR3 reads CAISDGAGRMNTEAFF. The DNA of the CDR3 is TGTGCCATCAGTGATGGGGCAGGCAGGATGAACACTGAAGCTTTCTTT.

A remark on this clone: Other DNA sequences in the same sample also yield this CDR3. V gene TRBV12-3 or TRBV12-4 combines with J gene TRBJ1-1; 9 bases fit TRBD1. The CDR3 sequence is 13 residues long. V trimming: 9 bases; J trimming: 0 bases; junction bases outside the gene matches: 2. The CDR3 loop is CASGTGMNTEAFF. CDR3 sequence (DNA): TGTGCCAGTGGGACAGGGATGAACACTGAAGCTTTCTTT.

The chain employs TRBV9 and TRBJ2-5; 7 bases align to TRBD1. Trimming cost V 3 bases and J 0 bases; bases outside gene matches: 2. CDR1 is SGDLS, CDR2 YYNGEE, per germline. This CDR3 has 14 residues. CDR3 sequence: CASSATGDQETQYF. The CDR3, as DNA: TGTGCCAGCAGCGCCACAGGGGACCAAGAGACCCAGTACTTC.

V gene TRBV5-6 combines with J gene TRBJ1-1, with D perhaps TRBD1 (5 bases). This CDR3 contains 17 residues. V was clipped by 0 bases and J by 0 bases, with 15 bases between them. The germline V gene encodes CDR1 SGHDT and CDR2 YYEEEE. The CDR3 DNA is TGTGCCAGCAGCTTGGAGTCACAATGGGGCATGAACACTGAAGCTTTCTTT. It translates to CASSLESQWGMNTEAFF.

The rearrangement joins TRBV10-2 to TRBJ2-5; tentatively, D is TRBD1 or TRBD2 (6 bases each). Germline CDR1 is WSHSY and CDR2 is SAAADI. V was clipped by 6 bases and J by 2 bases, with 13 bases between them. The CDR3 covers 14 residues. CDR3 amino acids: CASRETGTQETQYF. CDR3 coding DNA: TGCGCCAGCAGAGAAACAGGGACTCAAGAGACCCAGTACTTC.

The V and J genes are TRBV4-3 and TRBJ1-1; 10 bases map to TRBD1. CDR1 is LGHNA and CDR2 is YSLEER in the germline V gene. V shed 1 base and J 7 bases; nucleotides not matched to a gene: 3. The CDR3 contains 14 residues. CDR3 DNA: TGCGCCAGCAGCCAAGGACAGGGGGCGAATGAAGCTTTCTTT. It encodes CASSQGQGANEAFF.

The rearrangement uses TRBV10-1 and TRBJ1-2, with no clear D. Germline V CDR1 and CDR2: WNHNN, SYGVQD (reference sequence). The CDR3 runs to 12 residues. Trimming took off 8 bases at V and 9 bases at J, with 16 bases between the two ends. In DNA, the CDR3 is TGCGCCAGCCGGGCCAAGGATGCCTGCTACACCTTC. Protein product: CASRAKDACYTF.